This TCR beta chain is drawn from a study of shared clonotypes between healthy human individuals (dated by TCRdb to the early 2020s). As for the study more broadly: A few men and a couple of women, aged 18 to 49 years, made up the cohort. Between about 0.8 and 8.9 billion PBMCs per donor were obtained by leukapheresis. Different laboratories and diverse techniques were used to prepare libraries and sequence TCR repertoires, to increase sequencing depth and limit assay-specific biases. To estimate repertoire size and how much clonotype sharing occurs between individuals, the study deeply sequenced the blood TCR repertoires of 4 to 6 healthy adults. For each donor, CD4 naive and CD4 memory were each given three plates, CD8 naive was given two plates, and CD8 memory was given one plate. What the authors observed across the whole study: The genetic and exposure-history diversity represented was limited by the small number of donors. Sharing across four donors was observed for around 5% of naive CD4, under 4% of naive CD8, 2% to 2.5% of memory CD4, and roughly 0.4% of memory CD8 clonotypes. Pairwise subsampling led to the expectation that sequencing depth would affect the degree of clonotype sharing among donors. Even with the large sequencing depth, rarefaction of the sorted-subset datasets indicated that sequencing was incomplete. Compared with non-shared clonotypes, clonotypes shared by all four sorted-subset donors had higher generation probabilities. Only blood was sampled, and tissue TCR repertoires likely differ from those in blood. Estimated clonotype richness was generally larger for naive than for memory subsets.

As for this clone: There is no known antigen for this receptor. No base qualities exist here, and no much larger clone lies one base off it.

The CDR3 covers 13 residues, taking in both the cysteine and the phenylalanine. The entry retains the CDR3 DNA only, 39 bases that are in frame from base 1. Relative to germline, V is 6 bases shorter and J is 2 bases shorter, with 11 bases between their ends. CDR1 is given as MDHEN and CDR2 as SYDVKM, both from the germline V gene. CD8 naive samples consisted of CD45RO-negative cells that were positively selected for CCR7, yielding a CD45RA+CCR7+ population without TemRA cells. Donors were healthy HIV-negative adults with no recently reported acute infections or vaccinations. All donors were Caucasian adults living in Nashville, Tennessee, USA. Blood was obtained by leukapheresis, after which PBMCs were separated by Ficoll-Histopaque density gradient centrifugation and cryopreserved in liquid nitrogen vapor phase. Analytical flow cytometry was used to check the purity and quantity of each magnetically sorted T cell population. From each sorted fraction, genomic DNA was isolated and quantified by UV absorbance on a Nanodrop 2000c.

Using the deep immunoSEQ assay, TCR CDR3 regions were amplified from genomic DNA by multiplex PCR. Genomic DNA extracted from each cell subset was distributed evenly over all wells of several immunoSEQ 96-well plates, and each plate served as one replicate. For sorted subsets, around 200 ng genomic DNA, equal to some 28,000 T cell genomes, was loaded into each replicate PCR. Purified libraries were quantified with a Qubit 3.0 fluorometer, sized on a Bioanalyzer 2100, and re-quantified with the KAPA Library Quantification kit. Every immunoSEQ 96-well plate was sequenced on a dedicated single-read 150-cycle Illumina NextSeq 550 flow cell. The authors' pipeline ran thus. Because only junctional sequences without quality scores were contained in the immunoSEQ output, filtering matching that applied to full-length reads could not be performed. Sequences were annotated with PyIR, a Python wrapper for IgBLAST v1.9, using IMGT germline references to assign V/J genes and CDR3. Reads were filtered out if the reads had weak V/J assignments (E-value above 1e-6), no CDR3, stop codons, out-of-frame junctions, or ambiguous translated residues. A V3J clonotype was defined by an identical inferred V gene, J gene, and CDR3 amino acid sequence. The percentage overlap between two repertoires was calculated by dividing the number of shared unique clonotypes by the size of the smaller repertoire. Three approaches were used to assess repertoire richness: RTK rarefaction, the Chao1 estimator, and Recon v2.1 estimates of unobserved clonotypes. OLGA was used to compute generation probabilities for all TCRbeta clonotypes that the gDNA method yielded from a handful of donors. TCRdb's version of the immuneACCESS table is confined to in-frame rearrangements and falls short of the full clone set. An unresolved V gene accounts for under half of the shortfall where checked; the remainder is of unknown origin. V and J calls and clone size are given by that table; D and trimming were obtained from the DNA. The sample table holds about 1,900,000 clones, of which roughly 94% were seen once. The leading ten clones occupy 0.95% to 1.5% of the sample.

The V and J segments used are TRBV28 and TRBJ2-7; the D gene assignment is ambiguous. Source material: naive CD8+ T cells sorted from blood. What this sample's cell subset or site label stands for: CD45RA+CCR7+. This sequence originates from a man in his late teens or twenties in good health. The nucleotides are TGTGCCAGCAGACCCGGACCGGCCTACGAGCAGTACTTC. It specifies CASRPGPAYEQYF.